This T cell receptor beta chain was captured in a study of memory CD8 T cells in hepatitis C reinfection. V dropped 0 bases and J dropped 6; count of bases not matched to a gene: 5. Germline lookup yields CDR1 SGHDT and CDR2 YYEEEE. The CDR3 is 14 residues long. Stated time point: peak reinfection, 3 to 8 weeks after reinfection detection. The sorted cells went straight to TCR sequencing with no prior in vitro expansion. Sequencing was performed with immunoSEQ multiplex PCR; in TCRdb, only in-frame clones are kept and a portion is missing. Among roughly 43,000 clones listed, roughly 90% were seen once.

The sequenced material came from naive CD8+ T cells sorted from blood. The chain links TRBV5-6 to TRBJ2-7, with 8 positions matching TRBD1. The sequence was obtained from a man aged 18-30 years with hepatitis C virus infection. CDR3 in DNA: TGTGCCAGCAGCTTGGGGACAGGGACCGTCGAGCAGTACGTC. Its translation is CASSLGTGTVEQYV.